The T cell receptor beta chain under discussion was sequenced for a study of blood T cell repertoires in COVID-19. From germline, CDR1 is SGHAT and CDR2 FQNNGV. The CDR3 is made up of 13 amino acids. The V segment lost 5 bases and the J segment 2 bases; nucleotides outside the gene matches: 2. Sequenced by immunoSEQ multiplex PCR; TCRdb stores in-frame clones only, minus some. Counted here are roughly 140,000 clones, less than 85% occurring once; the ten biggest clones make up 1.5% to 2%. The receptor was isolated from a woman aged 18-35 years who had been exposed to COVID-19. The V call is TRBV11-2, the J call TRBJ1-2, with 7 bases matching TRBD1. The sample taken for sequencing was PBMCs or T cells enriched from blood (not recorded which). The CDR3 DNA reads TGTGCCAGCAGCCGGGACAGCAACTATGGCTACACCTTC. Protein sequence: CASSRDSNYGYTF.